A single sample gave rise to the 13 T cell receptor beta chains below, sequenced in a study of blood T cell repertoires in COVID-19. The protocol was immunoSEQ multiplex PCR, while the TCRdb copy is restricted to in-frame clones and leaves out a portion. The sample records over 120,000 clones, roughly 77% being singletons. Sequencing input: peripheral blood. The receptors come from a woman in her seventies with COVID-19, enrolled during active disease.

V is TRBV29-1 and J is TRBJ1-5; weak D call: TRBD1 (5 bases). Germline CDR1 and CDR2: SQVTM and ANQGSEA. This CDR3 has 16 residues. Trimming took off 4 bases at V and 1 base at J, with 17 bases between the two ends. CDR3 bases: TGCAGCGTTGTTCTGGGTGCGGGGGACAGCAATCAGCCCCAGCATTTT. This encodes CSVVLGAGDSNQPQHF.

The chain links TRBV7-2 to TRBJ2-1; 7 positions match TRBD2. The germline CDR1 and CDR2 sequences are SGHTA and FQGNSA. J gave up 0 bases and V 2 bases, and 4 bases lay outside the gene matches. CDR3 length: 16 residues. DNA for the CDR3: TGTGCCAGCAGCTTATCTAGCGGAGACTCCTACAATGAGCAGTTCTTC. Protein sequence: CASSLSSGDSYNEQFF.

J is TRBJ2-7 and V is TRBV5-1, with D unresolved. Germline CDR1 SGHRS, CDR2 YFSETQ. CDR3 length: 15 amino acids. Deletions cut 0 bases from V and 3 bases from J, with 13 bases between. The chain's CDR3 is CASSLGAGALYEQYF. CDR3 sequence (DNA): TGCGCCAGCAGCTTGGGGGCTGGTGCCCTCTACGAGCAGTACTTC.

This chain links TRBV28 with TRBJ2-5, with TRBD2 matching over 15 bases. Germline CDR1 reads MDHEN; CDR2 reads SYDVKM. Germline trimming cut 4 bases from V and 7 bases from J; bases unmatched to any gene: 16. The CDR3 runs to 19 residues. CDR3 coding DNA: TGTGCCAGCAGTTCACCCGGACTAGCGGGGGGGCCCGTGGTGGGGACCCAGTACTTC. This translates into CASSSPGLAGGPVVGTQYF.

The chain is built from TRBV6-5 and TRBJ2-5; D is unclear. The germline CDR1 and CDR2 sequences are MNHEY and SVGAGI. V was cut by 6 bases and J by 4 bases, with 15 bases left in between. The CDR3 spans 14 residues. DNA of the CDR3: TGTGCCAGCAGCTCAACGACTCTGCGAGAGACCCAGTACTTC. Its protein is CASSSTTLRETQYF.

The chain employs TRBV19 and TRBJ1-1; possible D gene TRBD1, 5 bases. The CDR3 consists of 11 residues. The ends were cut back, 10 bases at V and 4 bases at J, with 10 bases in the middle. The germline V gene has CDR1 LNHDA and CDR2 SQIVND (reference sequence). The CDR3 region is CATGGGTEAFF. The CDR3 nucleotides read TGTGCCACCGGGGGGGGCACTGAAGCTTTCTTT.

The CDR3 DNA is TGTGCCAGCAGTGAATTGTGGGGCTTCAGGGGGAACTATGGCTACACCTTC. It is translated as CASSELWGFRGNYGYTF. The gene calls are TRBV6-1 and TRBJ1-2; 7 bases line up with TRBD1. Germline V gene data show CDR1 as MNHNS and CDR2 as SASEGT. The CDR3 extends over 17 amino acids. V lost 2 bases, J lost 2 bases, and 11 bases stayed unmatched.

J is TRBJ1-6 and V is TRBV6-6; D unclear. This CDR3 is 16 amino acids long. The V end was cut by 4 bases, the J end by 0 bases, with 10 bases between. The germline CDR1 and CDR2 sequences are MNHNY and SVGAGI (reference sequence). This chain's CDR3 is CASSSLQSSYNSPLHF. The CDR3 DNA follows: TGTGCCAGCAGTTCCCTACAGAGCTCCTATAATTCACCCCTCCACTTT.

This chain connects TRBV19 to TRBJ1-1, with 8 bases matching TRBD1. The CDR3 consists of 14 residues. Germline V gene data show CDR1 as LNHDA and CDR2 as SQIVND (reference sequence). V lost 6 bases and J lost 6; bases outside the gene matches: 9. The CDR3 DNA is TGTGCCAGTAGCACGACAGGGGCGACGGCTGAAGCTTTCTTT. The encoded protein is CASSTTGATAEAFF.

The genes are TRBV7-9 and TRBJ2-5; 7 bases agree with TRBD1. The CDR3 has 13 amino acids. With 5 bases clipped from V and 5 bases from J, the junction kept 5 bases outside the gene matches. Germline values: CDR1 SEHNR, CDR2 FQNEAQ (reference sequence). The CDR3: CASSVRQGETQYF. CDR3 nucleotide sequence: TGTGCCAGCAGCGTACGACAGGGTGAGACCCAGTACTTC.

The chain carries TRBV27 and TRBJ2-6, with D unresolved. Germline CDR1 is MNHEY and CDR2 is SMNVEV (reference sequence). V shed 6 bases and J shed 1 base, with 22 bases lying between them. The CDR3 is 19 residues long. CDR3 nucleotide sequence: TGTGCCAGCAGAACGCAACTGTCCCGCGAGAGGTCTGGGGCCAACGTCCTGACTTTC. The encoded protein is CASRTQLSRERSGANVLTF. The complete variable domain, with remaining parts taken from reference TRBV27 and TRBJ2-6, reads EAQVTQNPRYLITVTGKKLTVTCSQNMNHEYMSWYRQDPGLGLRQIYYSMNVEVTDKGDVPEGYKVSRKEKRNFPLILESPSPNQTSLYFCASRTQLSRERSGANVLTFGAGSRLTVL.

As concerns this clone: This specimen includes other DNA sequences encoding the same CDR3. V and J are TRBV6-6 and TRBJ1-5, with D uncertain. Germline CDR1 and CDR2: MNHNY and SVGAGI (reference sequence). V was trimmed by 5 bases and J by 0 bases, leaving 8 bases between them. CDR3 length: 14 amino acids. CDR3 region: CASSRASSNQPQHF. CDR3 in DNA: TGTGCCAGCAGTCGGGCCAGTAGCAATCAGCCCCAGCATTTT.

This sequence joins TRBV11-3 and TRBJ2-7, with TRBD1 matching over 7 bases. The CDR3 spans 13 residues. Germline trimming cut 3 bases from V and 6 bases from J; bases unmatched to any gene: 5. CDR1 and CDR2 from the germline V gene are SGHNT and YENEEA. CDR3 coding DNA: TGTGCCAGCAGCTTTACAGGGGTCAGCGAGCAGTACTTC. It is translated as CASSFTGVSEQYF. Filled out from reference TRBV11-3 and TRBJ2-7, the complete variable domain reads EAGVVQSPRYKIIEKKQPVAFWCNPISGHNTLYWYLQNLGQGPELLIRYENEEAVDDSQLPKDRFSAERLKGVDSTLKIQPAELGDSAVYLCASSFTGVSEQYFGPGTRLTVT.